These 17 T cell receptor beta chains share one sample of origin, sequenced in a study of glioma-infiltrating T cells after dendritic cell vaccination (dated by TCRdb to 2015 to 2016). Per the publication, the time point label means: after dendritic cell vaccination, including at tumor progression/relapse. The library was produced with the immunoSEQ multiplex PCR assay. TCRdb's version of the immuneACCESS table is confined to in-frame rearrangements and falls short of the full clone set. An unresolved V gene accounts for under half of the shortfall where checked; the remainder is of unknown origin. The sample table shows about 58,000 clones, and about four fifths are seen once. The leading ten clones occupy more than 15% of the sample. The material was blood, obtained after dendritic cell vaccination. The receptors come from a human donor with glioblastoma.

The V gene is TRBV5-1, the J gene TRBJ2-5; TRBD2 aligns across 13 bases. J lost 3 bases, V lost 4 bases, and 9 bases had no gene match. Germline V lookup: CDR1 SGHRS, CDR2 YFSETQ. The length of the CDR3 is 17 residues. In nucleotides, the CDR3 is TGCGCCAGCAGCGCGGGACTAGCGGGGTCTACGAAAGAGACCCAGTACTTC. Amino acid sequence: CASSAGLAGSTKETQYF. Variable domain in full (rest from reference TRBV5-1 and TRBJ2-5): KAGVTQTPRYLIKTRGQQVTLSCSPISGHRSVSWYQQTPGQGLQFLFEYFSETQRNKGNFPGRFSGRQFSNSRSEMNVSTLELGDSALYLCASSAGLAGSTKETQYFGPGTRLLVL.

This clone was found a few times. The gene calls are TRBV30 and TRBJ1-4, with D hard to call. The germline V gene has CDR1 GTSNPN and CDR2 SVGIG (reference sequence). This CDR3 comprises 11 residues. V lost 2 bases, J lost 8 bases, and 6 bases lay in between. CDR3 coding DNA: TGTGCCTGGAGTATACGGGAAAAACTGTTTTTT. This gives the protein CAWSIREKLFF.

This chain connects TRBV4-1 to TRBJ1-5, with 7 positions matching TRBD1. Losses at the gene ends were 0 bases for V and 4 bases for J; bases not matched to a gene: 3. The CDR3 runs 15 residues. Germline V lookup: CDR1 MGHRA, CDR2 YSYEKL. The CDR3 region is CASSQEDRKNQPQHF. The DNA of the CDR3 is TGCGCCAGCAGCCAAGAGGACAGGAAAAATCAGCCCCAGCATTTT.

The chain combines TRBV11-2 with TRBJ1-1; 7 bases agree with TRBD1. Unmatched junction bases numbered 3, after V lost 4 bases and J lost 1 base. This CDR3 comprises 14 residues. The germline V gene has CDR1 SGHAT and CDR2 FQNNGV. The CDR3 region is CASSWTGGNTEAFF. As DNA, the CDR3 is TGTGCCAGCAGCTGGACAGGCGGGAACACTGAAGCTTTCTTT.

V gene TRBV7-2 combines with J gene TRBJ1-1; a weak D match, TRBD1 (5 bases). Trimming took 6 bases from V and 3 from J, leaving 17 bases between them. Germline lookup yields CDR1 SGHTA and CDR2 FQGNSA. The CDR3 has 15 amino acids. The CDR3 DNA is TGTGCCAGCAGTCAGGCCCCAGGGATGGACACTGAAGCTTTCTTT. Encoded protein: CASSQAPGMDTEAFF.

The chain combines TRBV10-2 with TRBJ2-7; 7 bases are a match to TRBD2. Trimming took 0 bases from V and 7 from J; bases not matched to a gene: 9. Germline V gene data show CDR1 as WSHSY and CDR2 as SAAADI. The CDR3 contains 15 residues. CDR3 nucleotides: TGCGCCAGCAGTGAGTCCTGGGCTAGCGGAGGGGAGCAGTACTTC. This encodes CASSESWASGGEQYF.

The rearrangement joins TRBV7-6 to TRBJ2-5; no clear D gene. Germline loops: CDR1 SGHVS, CDR2 FNYEAQ. The CDR3 runs 13 residues. Trimming pared 3 bases from V and 3 bases from J, leaving 8 bases between. The CDR3 nucleotides read TGTGCCAGCAGCTTCATGGGCGAAGAGACCCAGTACTTC. This gives the protein CASSFMGEETQYF.

The chain recombines TRBV6-1 with TRBJ1-5; 10 nucleotides align to TRBD1. Germline V gene sequence: CDR1 MNHNS, CDR2 SASEGT. This CDR3 is 18 amino acids long. After removal of 4 bases from V and 2 bases from J, the junction contained 11 bases not matched to a gene. The CDR3 sequence is CASSGQGARQGGNQPQHF. DNA for the CDR3: TGTGCCAGCAGTGGACAGGGGGCTCGACAAGGGGGCAATCAGCCCCAGCATTTT.

The V and J genes are TRBV28 and TRBJ2-7, with D possibly TRBD1 on 5 matching bases. The V and J ends lost 3 bases and 0 bases respectively, with 9 bases between them. CDR3 size: 14 residues. From germline, CDR1 is MDHEN and CDR2 SYDVKM. CDR3 in amino acids: CASSFIDSSYEQYF. In DNA form, the CDR3 reads TGTGCCAGCAGTTTTATCGACAGCTCCTACGAGCAGTACTTC. Full variable domain (missing parts from reference TRBV28 and TRBJ2-7): DVKVTQSSRYLVKRTGEKVFLECVQDMDHENMFWYRQDPGLGLRLIYFSYDVKMKEKGDIPEGYSVSREKKERFSLILESASTNQTSMYLCASSFIDSSYEQYFGPGTRLTVT.

This chain links TRBV27 with TRBJ2-7; D gene ambiguous. This CDR3 is 12 amino acids long. The V end lost 2 bases, the J end lost 6 bases, and 8 bases lay between the germline ends. Germline V gives CDR1 MNHEY, CDR2 SMNVEV (reference sequence). The CDR3 reads CASSLGTGEQYF. CDR3 sequence (DNA): TGTGCCAGCAGTTTAGGAACGGGCGAGCAGTACTTC.

The rearrangement links TRBV7-9 to TRBJ1-1; TRBD1 agrees at 9 bases. Germline V gene data show CDR1 as SEHNR and CDR2 as FQNEAQ (reference sequence). With 4 bases clipped from V and 3 bases from J, the junction kept 12 bases outside the gene matches. The CDR3 contains 17 residues. The CDR3 DNA reads TGTGCCAGCAGCTGGAGGCGAGGGACAGGGTTGCACACTGAAGCTTTCTTT. Translating it yields CASSWRRGTGLHTEAFF.

The rearrangement uses TRBV6-1 and TRBJ2-1; D remains ambiguous. Germline V gene lookup returns CDR1 MNHNS and CDR2 SASEGT. V lost 2 bases, J lost 6 bases, and 5 bases lay in between. The CDR3 spans 12 residues. For the CDR3, the DNA is TGTGCCAGCAGTGAACCGGTCAATGAGCAGTTCTTC. It translates to CASSEPVNEQFF.

This clone was seen more than once but under ten times. V and J are TRBV4-1 and TRBJ1-5, with TRBD1 identical over 10 bases. Losses at the gene ends were 3 bases for V and 0 bases for J; bases not matched to a gene: 8. The germline V gene has CDR1 MGHRA and CDR2 YSYEKL. The CDR3 runs to 18 residues. CDR3 nucleotides: TGCGCCAGCAGCCACGACAGGGGGCAAGGTTTTAGCAATCAGCCCCAGCATTTT. It is translated as CASSHDRGQGFSNQPQHF.

V usage is TRBV7-3 and J usage is TRBJ2-2, with TRBD2 identical over 11 bases. Per the germline V gene, CDR1 is SGHTA and CDR2 is FQGTGA. V was clipped by 4 bases and J by 4 bases; unmatched bases: 8. The length of the CDR3 is 17 residues. In DNA form, the CDR3 reads TGTGCCAGCAGCTCGAGACTAGCGGGGTCGGGCACCGGGGAGCTGTTTTTT. Translating it yields CASSSRLAGSGTGELFF.

The J gene is TRBJ1-4, the V gene TRBV19; TRBD1 matches 9 bases. With V trimmed by 8 bases and J by 0 bases, 13 bases remained unmatched. Germline V gives CDR1 LNHDA, CDR2 SQIVND (reference sequence). The CDR3 totals 18 residues. The CDR3 region has the DNA TGTGCCAGTGGTCCGGACAGGGGCTTCTTTGCAACTAATGAAAAACTGTTTTTT. Translation gives CASGPDRGFFATNEKLFF.

The gene calls are TRBV19 and TRBJ2-1; D might be TRBD1 (7 bases). The V gene lost 0 bases and the J gene lost 6 bases, with 9 bases spanning the gap. CDR3 size: 14 residues. In germline, CDR1 is LNHDA, CDR2 SQIVND (reference sequence). The CDR3 sequence is CASSIDRGVNEQFF. The CDR3 DNA is TGTGCCAGTAGTATAGACAGGGGGGTCAATGAGCAGTTCTTC.

The chain is built from TRBV4-1 and TRBJ2-5; TRBD1 agrees at 9 bases. From germline, CDR1 is MGHRA and CDR2 YSYEKL. The V gene end was trimmed by 0 bases and the J gene end by 6 bases; junction bases not matched to a gene: 2. This CDR3 region has 14 residues. The CDR3 spells CASSQDGQGKTQYF. CDR3 nucleotide sequence: TGCGCCAGCAGCCAAGATGGACAGGGGAAGACCCAGTACTTC.